Below, 10 T cell receptor beta chains from the same sample are listed, as sequenced in a study of T cell repertoires in cytomegalovirus infection. One entry per CDR3 protein results from TCRdb running MiXCR on the reads. The sample has approximately 260,000 distinct CDR3 sequences; less than 25% are singletons. No antigen is known for these receptors. This specimen was cultured PBMCs, taken from culture after CMV antigen stimulation. The receptors shown here come from a human donor in good health (CMV status not recorded). Some clones in this sample may be carry-over from other donors' samples.

The CDR3 DNA reads TGTGCCAGTAGTACAGTGGATGGGAACACTGAAGCTTTCTTT. It is translated as CASSTVDGNTEAFF. The rearrangement joins TRBV19 to TRBJ1-1; D is unclear. V lost 4 bases and J lost 1, with 10 bases in between. Germline CDR1 reads LNHDA; CDR2 reads SQIVND (reference sequence). The CDR3 is 14 residues long.

This clonotype was picked up many times. This chain uses TRBV7-2 with TRBJ1-1; D gene ambiguous. The germline gives CDR1 SGHTA, CDR2 FQGNSA. V lost 9 bases, J lost 0 bases, and 23 bases lay in between. The CDR3 totals 17 residues. CDR3 nucleotides: TGTGCCAGTGATATGAGGCCGCGAGTACAGATGAACACTGAAGCTTTCTTT. It codes for CASDMRPRVQMNTEAFF.

The V and J genes are TRBV28 and TRBJ2-7; 9 bases are shared with TRBD2. The V gene's germline CDR1 is MDHEN and CDR2 SYDVKM. CDR3 length: 16 amino acids. V dropped 1 base and J dropped 12; count of bases not matched to a gene: 16. The CDR3 DNA reads as TGTGCCAGCAGTTTATCTCTCGGGATAGCGGGAGATCAGGGGTACTTC. It is translated as CASSLSLGIAGDQGYF.

CDR3 bases: TGTGCCAGTAGCGGACGGAGCATGTCACCCCAGCATTTT. It codes for CASSGRSMSPQHF. The chain joins TRBV19 to TRBJ1-5; no firm D call. CDR1 and CDR2 (germline): LNHDA, SQIVND (reference sequence). CDR3 length: 13 residues. V lost 6 bases and J lost 10, with 16 bases in between. Complete variable domain (other parts from reference TRBV19 and TRBJ1-5): DGGITQSPKYLFRKEGQNVTLSCEQNLNHDAMYWYRQDPGQGLRLIYYSQIVNDFQKGDIAEGYSVSREKKESFPLTVTSAQKNPTAFYLCASSGRSMSPQHFGDGTRLSIL.

The V call is TRBV6-5, the J call TRBJ1-1; no definite D call. Germline assignment: CDR1 MNHEY and CDR2 SVGAGI. The V end was cut by 0 bases, the J end by 1 base, with 15 bases between. This CDR3 region has 17 residues. The CDR3 DNA follows: TGTGCCAGCAGTTACTCACACCACAGTTTGCAGAACACTGAAGCTTTCTTT. Translated, it gives CASSYSHHSLQNTEAFF.

This clonotype was seen a handful of times. Germline is not matched at one junction end, which may reflect a read error. V usage is TRBV19 and J usage is TRBJ2-3; 9 bases align to TRBD2. Germline V CDR1 and CDR2: LNHDA, SQIVND (reference sequence). The CDR3 consists of 15 residues. CDR3 residues: CASRRLAVPTHTQYF. CDR3 DNA: TGTGCCAGTAGAAGACTAGCGGTGCCCACACATACGCAGTATTTT.

The CDR3 is CASSIDPNTGELFF. CDR3 sequence (DNA): TGTGCCAGTAGTATAGACCCGAACACCGGGGAGCTGTTTTTT. This sequence joins TRBV19 and TRBJ2-2; D unresolved. V was cut by 0 bases and J by 0 bases, with 2 bases left in between. CDR1 is LNHDA, CDR2 SQIVND, per germline (reference sequence). The length of the CDR3 is 14 residues.

In its sample, this clonotype was seen a few times. The genes are TRBV7-2 and TRBJ1-4, with D possibly matching TRBD1 (5 bases). Germline lookup yields CDR1 SGHTA and CDR2 FQGNSA. V was trimmed by 5 bases and J by 8 bases, leaving 15 bases between them. This CDR3 region has 14 residues. The CDR3 nucleotides are TGTGCCAGCAGCCCCCCCGCCCGGGGCGAAAAACTGTTTTTT. It specifies CASSPPARGEKLFF.

The rearrangement uses TRBV4-1 and TRBJ1-5, with D unresolved. This CDR3 comprises 16 residues. Germline CDR1 MGHRA, CDR2 YSYEKL. Between the trimmed V and J ends, which lost 0 bases and 3 bases, there was a span of 12 bases. Here the CDR3 reads CASSQDDGQLNQPQHF. The CDR3 DNA reads as TGCGCCAGCAGCCAAGATGATGGGCAGCTCAATCAGCCCCAGCATTTT.

This clonotype was picked up a small number of times. The rearrangement uses TRBV12-3 or TRBV12-4 and TRBJ1-3; D is ambiguous. The CDR3 covers 13 residues. Trimming took off 3 bases at V and 10 bases at J, with 13 bases between the two ends. CDR3 sequence: CASSFEGTRTIYF. CDR3 sequence (DNA): TGTGCCAGCAGTTTCGAAGGTACAAGGACCATATATTTT.